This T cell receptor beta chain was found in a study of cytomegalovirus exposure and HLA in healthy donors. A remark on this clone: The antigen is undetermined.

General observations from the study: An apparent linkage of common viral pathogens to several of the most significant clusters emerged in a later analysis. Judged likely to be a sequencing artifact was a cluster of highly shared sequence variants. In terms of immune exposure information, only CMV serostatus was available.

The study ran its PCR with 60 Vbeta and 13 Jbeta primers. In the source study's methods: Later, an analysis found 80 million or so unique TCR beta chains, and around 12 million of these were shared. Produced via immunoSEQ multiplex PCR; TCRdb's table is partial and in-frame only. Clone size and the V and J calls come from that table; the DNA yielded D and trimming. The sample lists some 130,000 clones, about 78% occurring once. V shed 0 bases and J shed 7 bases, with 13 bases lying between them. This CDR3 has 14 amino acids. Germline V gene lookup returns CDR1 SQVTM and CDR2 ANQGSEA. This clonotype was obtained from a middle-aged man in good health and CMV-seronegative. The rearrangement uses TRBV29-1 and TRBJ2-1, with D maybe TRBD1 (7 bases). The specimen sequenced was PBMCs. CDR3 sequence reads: CSVEEGRGRNEQFF. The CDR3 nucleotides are TGCAGCGTTGAAGAGGGCAGGGGGAGGAATGAGCAGTTCTTC.